Here is one T cell receptor beta chain with its context. This sample stems from a study of blood T cell repertoires in COVID-19. The V gene's germline CDR1 is KGHSH and CDR2 LQKENI. The CDR3 is 15 amino acids. V lost 3 bases, J lost 4 bases, and 8 bases stayed unmatched. The protocol was immunoSEQ multiplex PCR, while the TCRdb copy is restricted to in-frame clones and leaves out a portion. The sample yields approximately 210,000 clones, around 81% seen once. Participant ages covered about 18 to 95 years across some 25 US areas. Membership in each cohort depended on participant-reported clinical history.

The sequenced sample consisted of PBMCs or T cells enriched from blood (not recorded which). The receptor was derived from a woman aged 45-60 years with acute COVID-19. The V and J genes are TRBV18 and TRBJ2-5, with 7 bases matching TRBD1. The CDR3 DNA sequence: TGTGCCAGCTCACCCGAAGCCGGACAGGTAGAGACCCAGTACTTC. It specifies CASSPEAGQVETQYF.